The clone carrying this TCR beta chain was counted many times. Its antigen remains unknown. These data belong to a study of T cells in Graves' hyperthyroidism and ophthalmopathy. Study-wide findings and caveats: Within blood appeared most thyroid clonotypes that had expanded above 0.001. From stable hyperthyroidism, ophthalmopathy was separated by a 13 V-J model.

The CDR3 is 12 residues long. V was trimmed by 3 bases and J by 6 bases, leaving 9 bases between them. Looked up from germline, CDR1 is SGHAT and CDR2 is FQNNGV. Every diagnosis used clinical symptoms, serum thyroxine and TRAb, thyroid ultrasound and orbital computed tomography. Preceding any ophthalmopathy symptoms, the blood sample dates from first hyperthyroidism diagnosis. TCR beta CDR3 regions were amplified from RNA. An initial round of RT-PCR targeting the TCR CDR3 relied on the HTBI primer set. TCRdb re-called the multiplex PCR reads with MiXCR, one entry per CDR3 protein. The table lists about 720,000 distinct CDR3 sequences, around 20% of them singletons.

The sequence derives from a woman between 50 and 59 years old with Graves' hyperthyroidism that later progressed to Graves' ophthalmopathy. Sequencing was carried out using blood. J is TRBJ2-7 and V is TRBV11-2; TRBD2 might be the D (5 bases). The CDR3 DNA is TGTGCCAGCAGCTTCCCGGGGTTCGAGCAGTACTTC. Translated, it gives CASSFPGFEQYF.